This TCR beta chain was identified in a study of molecular identifiers for immune sequencing clone quantification. The wider study: The replicate experiment used RNA from around 20,000 or 99,000 naive CD8 cells. This RNA was split into five aliquots, and four of them were sequenced.

One entry per CDR3 protein, called by TCRdb with MiXCR from the PCR reads. Counted here are around 40,000 distinct CDR3 sequences, about a fifth occurring once; the ten biggest clones make up about 1.1%. A note on this clonotype: Its antigen remains unidentified. One end of the junction is discordant with germline, which a read error may explain.

The CDR3 spans 17 residues. Germline values: CDR1 MGHDK, CDR2 SYGVNS. General study results and limits: Clones of above 20 RNA copies carried over 97% of effector molecules; in naive cells they carried under 1%.

Naive CD8 T cells, phenotype CD8+CD4-CCR7+CD45RA+, were sorted. The chain couples TRBV25-1 to TRBJ2-3; D uncertain. The material sequenced was naive CD8+ T cells from blood, with Jurkat cell RNA spiked in. Subset here: FACS-sorted CD8+CD4-CCR7+CD45RA+ naive T cells. The sequence derives from a human donor in good health. Some libraries in this study had Jurkat cell RNA spiked in. The CDR3: CVSSESESHHGTDTQYF. CDR3 nucleotides: TGTGTCAGCAGTGAATCAGAGAGCCATCATGGCACAGATACGCAGTATTTT.